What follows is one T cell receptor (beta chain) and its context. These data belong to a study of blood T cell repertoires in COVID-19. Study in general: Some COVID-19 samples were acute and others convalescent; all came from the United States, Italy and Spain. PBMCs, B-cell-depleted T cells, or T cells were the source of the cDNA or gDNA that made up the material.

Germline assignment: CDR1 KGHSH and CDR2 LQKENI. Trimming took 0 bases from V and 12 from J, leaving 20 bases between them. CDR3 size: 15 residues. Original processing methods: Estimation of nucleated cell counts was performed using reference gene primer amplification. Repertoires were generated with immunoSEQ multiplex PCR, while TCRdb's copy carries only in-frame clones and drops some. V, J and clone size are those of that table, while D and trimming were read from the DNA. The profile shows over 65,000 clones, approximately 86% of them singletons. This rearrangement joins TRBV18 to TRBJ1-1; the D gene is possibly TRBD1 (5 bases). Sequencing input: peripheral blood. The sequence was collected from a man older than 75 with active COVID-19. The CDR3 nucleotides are TGTGCCAGCTCACCACCGGGCAGGGACTCCGCCGGGACTTTCTTT. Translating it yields CASSPPGRDSAGTFF.